A single sample is the source of the 19 T cell receptor beta chains below, sequenced in a study of CD8 T cells in ankylosing spondylitis. Whole-study findings and limits: Ankylosing spondylitis blood appeared to be characterized by a TCR beta motif of roughly eight highly homologous variants.

What these receptors recognize is not known. TCRdb re-derived calls from the 5' RACE reads in MiXCR, one entry per CDR3 protein. In the table there are roughly 700,000 distinct CDR3 sequences, roughly 20% of which are singletons. Material for sequencing was blood, either unsorted or a sorted T cell fraction (not recorded which). The receptors stem from a male donor with ankylosing spondylitis.

This clonotype was counted between two and nine times. The chain couples TRBV20-1 to TRBJ1-6; D gene uncertain. This CDR3 is 13 amino acids long. CDR1 is DFQATT and CDR2 is SNEGSKA in the germline V gene (reference sequence). Trimming took 7 bases from V and 7 from J, leaving 14 bases between them. The CDR3 DNA follows: TGCAGTGGGAAATCGTCCTCGAATTCACCCCTCCACTTT. Translation gives CSGKSSSNSPLHF.

J is TRBJ2-5 and V is TRBV21-1. TRBV21-1 is shown as a pseudogene. CDR3 size: 13 residues. The CDR3 nucleotides read TGTGCCAGCCGGTGGGGGGACCAAGAGACCCAGTACTTC. Protein: CASRWGDQETQYF.

This clonotype showed up just a few times. The gene calls are TRBV5-1 and TRBJ2-3; unclear D gene. V lost 0 bases, J lost 3 bases, and 11 bases lay in between. Germline V CDR1 and CDR2: SGHRS, YFSETQ. The CDR3 consists of 15 residues. In nucleotides, the CDR3 is TGCGCCAGCAGCTTGGCCGTTAGCTGGACAGATACGCAGTATTTT. This sequence encodes CASSLAVSWTDTQYF.

The J gene is TRBJ1-2, the V gene TRBV12-3 or TRBV12-4; 8 bases map to TRBD1. The CDR3 spans 14 residues. The V and J ends lost 6 bases and 5 bases, in that order; junction bases with no gene match: 8. Here the CDR3 reads CASRYTGGQYGYTF. The CDR3 DNA follows: TGTGCCAGCAGATACACAGGGGGTCAATATGGCTACACCTTC.

The CDR3 sequence is CSVEDPLAGGFSTDTQYF. The CDR3 DNA sequence: TGCAGCGTTGAAGATCCCCTAGCGGGAGGGTTTAGCACAGATACGCAGTATTTT. The chain couples TRBV29-1 to TRBJ2-3; TRBD2 matches 12 bases. CDR3 length: 18 residues. Germline loops: CDR1 SQVTM, CDR2 ANQGSEA. After removal of 0 bases from V and 0 bases from J, the junction contained 7 bases not matched to a gene.

With regard to this clonotype: One end of the junction fails to match germline, which may point to a read error. This chain joins TRBV20-1 and TRBJ1-2; 9 bases are a match to TRBD1. CDR1 and CDR2 from the germline V gene are DFQATT and SNEGSKA (reference sequence). The CDR3 consists of 16 residues. The CDR3 DNA reads as TGCAGTGTTAGAACTGGGACAGGGTTAGCTAACTATGGCTACACCTTC. This translates into CSVRTGTGLANYGYTF.

This clonotype has just a few counts. The chain uses TRBV6-5 and TRBJ2-1; TRBD1 matches at 8 bases. Trimming removed 0 bases from V and 4 bases from J; junction bases left unmatched: 8. The CDR3 consists of 17 residues. CDR1 and CDR2 from the germline V gene are MNHEY and SVGAGI. The CDR3 reads CASSYSSGQGSYNEQFF. For the CDR3, the DNA is TGTGCCAGCAGTTACTCGTCCGGACAGGGTTCTTACAATGAGCAGTTCTTC.

The chain joins TRBV20-1 to TRBJ2-1, with D unclear. The CDR3 covers 12 residues. Germline-derived CDR1 and CDR2 are DFQATT and SNEGSKA (reference sequence). The V end lost 3 bases, the J end lost 7 bases, and 10 bases lay between the germline ends. The CDR3 nucleotides are TGCAGTGCTAGGGAGCCCACTAATGAGCAGTTCTTC. Translating gives CSAREPTNEQFF.

The rearrangement joins TRBV6-1 to TRBJ2-1, with 11 bases fitting TRBD1. The CDR3 has 16 residues. In germline, CDR1 is MNHNS, CDR2 SASEGT. The V and J ends lost 4 bases and 7 bases, in that order; junction bases with no gene match: 9. The CDR3 sequence is CASSGTGGLRGNEQFF. The CDR3 bases are TGTGCCAGCAGTGGGACAGGGGGCCTTAGGGGAAATGAGCAGTTCTTC.

This clonotype has ten or more counts. This sequence joins TRBV2 and TRBJ1-6; D is ambiguous. Trimming pared 6 bases from V and 10 bases from J, leaving 16 bases between. CDR1 SNHLY and CDR2 FYNNEI come from the germline V gene. CDR3 size: 14 residues. CDR3 DNA: TGTGCCAGCAGCCTTCAACCTAGTGGGTCACCCCTCCACTTT. Its protein product is CASSLQPSGSPLHF.

In this sample, this clonotype turned up a few times. The chain recombines TRBV6-1 with TRBJ1-1; tentative D call: TRBD1 (5 bases). CDR1 is MNHNS and CDR2 is SASEGT in the germline V gene. Trimming pared 6 bases from V and 7 bases from J, leaving 18 bases between. This CDR3 has 14 residues. The CDR3 sequence is CASSTGGSALEAFF. The CDR3 bases are TGTGCCAGCAGCACGGGGGGGTCTGCACTTGAAGCTTTCTTT.

This clonotype was seen at least ten times. Relative to the germline gene, one junction end is altered; a read error may explain this. The V call is TRBV4-2, the J call TRBJ2-3, with TRBD1 matching 7 bases. The CDR3 is 15 residues long. Per the germline V gene, CDR1 is LGHNA and CDR2 is YNFKEQ. CDR3 coding DNA: TGCGCCAGCAGCCAAGATGGACAGGGCACAGATACGCAGTATTTT. Amino acids: CASSQDGQGTDTQYF.

This clonotype was found a few times. V and J are TRBV29-1 and TRBJ1-2; the D gene is possibly TRBD1 (5 bases). Germline values: CDR1 SQVTM, CDR2 ANQGSEA. The germline V and J ends were trimmed by 7 bases and 4 bases, with 13 bases remaining between them. There are 12 residues in the CDR3. CDR3 sequence: CSAAGEIYGYTF. As DNA, the CDR3 is TGCAGCGCGGCGGGGGAGATCTATGGCTACACCTTC.

About this clonotype: No DNA is shown, since the ends of the CDR3 on it are uncertain; the CDR3 is the one TCRdb lists. V is TRBV6-2 or TRBV6-3 and J is TRBJ2-3; the table's D call, TRBD2, has no DNA check behind it. The germline V gene encodes CDR1 MNHEY and CDR2 SVGEGT. The CDR3 extends over 17 residues, inclusive of both ends. CDR3 sequence reads: CASSTSSLAGEADTQYF.

This chain connects TRBV20-1 to TRBJ1-4; possible D gene TRBD1, 5 bases. CDR3 size: 14 residues. CDR1 is DFQATT and CDR2 is SNEGSKA in the germline V gene (reference sequence). Trimming removed 3 bases at V and 3 bases at J, with 11 bases between. In DNA form, the CDR3 reads TGCAGTGCTAGTGGAGGGGCGGCTAATGAAAAACTGTTTTTT. Translating gives CSASGGAANEKLFF.

The V gene is TRBV7-2, the J gene TRBJ2-1, with 8 bases matching TRBD2. This CDR3 spans 13 amino acids. V shed 5 bases and J 15 bases; nucleotides not matched to a gene: 12. Germline lookup yields CDR1 SGHTA and CDR2 FQGNSA. The CDR3 DNA reads TGTGCCAGCAGCAAGGATATAGCGGGAACCCCGTTCTTC. Protein product: CASSKDIAGTPFF. Drawing the rest from reference TRBV7-2 and TRBJ2-1, the complete variable domain is GAGVSQSPSNKVTEKGKDVELRCDPISGHTALYWYRQSLGQGLEFLIYFQGNSAPDKSGLPSDRFSAERTGGSVSTLTIQRTQQEDSAVYLCASSKDIAGTPFFGPGTRLTVL.

The chain has TRBV28 and TRBJ2-3, with TRBD2 matching over 10 bases. This CDR3 is built from 14 residues. The trim removed 6 bases at V and 2 bases at J, leaving 2 bases unmatched. CDR1 and CDR2 from the germline V gene are MDHEN and SYDVKM. The CDR3: CASSTSGNTDTQYF. CDR3 nucleotide sequence: TGTGCCAGCAGCACTAGCGGGAACACAGATACGCAGTATTTT.

J is TRBJ2-3 and V is TRBV10-3, with D unclear. In germline, CDR1 is ENHRY, CDR2 SYGVKD. The V end was cut by 3 bases, the J end by 4 bases, with 14 bases between. The CDR3 runs 15 residues. CDR3 bases: TGTGCCATCAGTGACACTATGGCCGCTTCAGATACGCAGTATTTT. It codes for CAISDTMAASDTQYF.

The V call is TRBV6-1, the J call TRBJ1-5, with D maybe TRBD1 (6 bases). The CDR3 has 15 residues. Per the germline V gene, CDR1 is MNHNS and CDR2 is SASEGT. The V end was cut by 6 bases, the J end by 2 bases, with 14 bases between. CDR3 sequence: CASSPRDTGNQPQHF. The CDR3 DNA is TGTGCCAGCAGCCCCCGGGACACCGGCAATCAGCCCCAGCATTTT.